What follows are 17 T cell receptor beta chains derived from one specimen sequenced in a study of spatial heterogeneity in lung cancer. A single record per CDR3 protein comes from TCRdb applying MiXCR to the 5' RACE reads. The repertoire holds roughly 91,000 distinct CDR3 sequences, with under 25% as singletons. Specified time point: sample taken at primary tumor resection. Unsorted tumor, nontumor lung tissue or cryopreserved PBMC supplied the whole RNA. The material sequenced was PBMCs, taken at surgery. Receptors originate from a male donor with early-stage non-small cell lung cancer.

This clonotype has only a few counts. The V call is TRBV10-3, the J call TRBJ1-1; D is ambiguous. The CDR3 has 16 amino acids. V shed 2 bases and J shed 3 bases, with 16 bases lying between them. From germline, CDR1 is ENHRY and CDR2 SYGVKD. This CDR3 is CAISEPISGTDTEAFF. The CDR3 coding sequence is TGTGCCATCAGTGAGCCCATCTCAGGAACGGACACTGAAGCTTTCTTT.

The table lists this clonotype with a few counts. This rearrangement joins TRBV15 to TRBJ1-4, with 8 bases matching TRBD1. V gave up 0 bases and J gave up 0 bases; unmatched junction bases: 6. The length of the CDR3 is 18 residues. The germline gives CDR1 LNHNV, CDR2 YYDKDF (reference sequence). CDR3 amino acids: CATSRDPRQGTTNEKLFF. DNA of the CDR3: TGTGCCACCAGCAGAGATCCCAGACAGGGGACAACTAATGAAAAACTGTTTTTT.

The genes are TRBV6-2 or TRBV6-3 and TRBJ2-7; 10 nucleotides line up with TRBD2. CDR1 is MNHEY, CDR2 SVGEGT, per germline. J lost 2 bases, V lost 8 bases, and 12 bases had no gene match. The CDR3 spans 16 residues. The CDR3 region has the DNA TGTGCCAGCGGTTCGAGTCTAGCGGGGGTTACCTACGAGCAGTACTTC. Protein sequence: CASGSSLAGVTYEQYF.

The table lists this clonotype with many counts. The chain uses TRBV6-2 or TRBV6-3 and TRBJ2-7; D is unresolved. Germline-derived CDR1 and CDR2 are MNHEY and SVGEGT. The CDR3 runs 11 residues. V was pared by 4 bases and J by 3 bases, with 4 bases between. The DNA of the CDR3 is TGTGCCAGCAGTTCCGACTACGAGCAGTACTTC. This encodes CASSSDYEQYF.

Only a few counts were recorded for this clonotype. The chain combines TRBV10-3 with TRBJ1-4; D ambiguous. Between the trimmed V and J ends, which lost 8 bases and 4 bases, there was a span of 14 bases. CDR1 and CDR2 from the germline V gene are ENHRY and SYGVKD. This CDR3 comprises 14 residues. The CDR3 reads CAISVESGNEKLFF. The CDR3 DNA follows: TGTGCCATCTCCGTGGAGAGTGGTAATGAAAAACTGTTTTTT.

This clonotype was counted between two and nine times. The chain links TRBV5-4 to TRBJ2-3; D remains ambiguous. V dropped 2 bases and J dropped 4 bases, with 5 bases sitting between them. Germline CDR1 reads SGHNT; CDR2 reads YYREEE (reference sequence). The CDR3 length is 12 residues. Here the CDR3 DNA reads TGTGCCAGCAGCTTATTTCCAGATACGCAGTATTTT. Its translation: CASSLFPDTQYF.

This clonotype was observed a handful of times. The rearrangement uses TRBV29-1 and TRBJ1-1; D is unresolved. The CDR3 is 12 residues long. Trimming stripped 5 bases from V and 6 bases from J, with 13 bases between. CDR1 is SQVTM and CDR2 is ANQGSEA in the germline V gene. As DNA, the CDR3 is TGCAGCGTTTTCGGGGAAAGGGCTGAAGCTTTCTTT. It codes for CSVFGERAEAFF.

The rearrangement links TRBV6-6 to TRBJ1-4; no clear D. Germline values: CDR1 MNHNY, CDR2 SVGAGI (reference sequence). This CDR3 is 11 amino acids long. V was pared by 6 bases and J by 8 bases, with 7 bases between. The CDR3 DNA reads as TGTGCCAGCAGGGCCGGAGAAAAACTGTTTTTT. Encoded protein: CASRAGEKLFF.

This chain joins TRBV11-2 and TRBJ2-3; perhaps TRBD2 as D (7 bases). V shed 6 bases and J shed 6 bases, with 10 bases lying between them. CDR1 and CDR2 from the germline V gene are SGHAT and FQNNGV. This CDR3 is built from 12 residues. CDR3 amino acids: CASRGGLDTQYF. The CDR3 nucleotides read TGTGCCAGCAGGGGGGGGCTGGATACGCAGTATTTT.

This clonotype has just a few counts. This chain uses TRBV6-2 or TRBV6-3 with TRBJ2-1, with 8 nucleotides matching TRBD2. Trimming took 8 bases from V and 4 from J; bases not matched to a gene: 1. The CDR3 runs to 12 residues. The V gene's germline CDR1 is MNHEY and CDR2 SVGEGT. This chain's CDR3 is CASQRGYNEQFF. The CDR3 DNA reads TGTGCCAGCCAGCGGGGGTACAATGAGCAGTTCTTC.

V gene TRBV4-3 combines with J gene TRBJ2-2; no clear D. CDR3 length: 14 amino acids. Germline V gene sequence: CDR1 LGHNA, CDR2 YSLEER. V lost 4 bases and J lost 1, with 7 bases in between. The CDR3 DNA reads as TGCGCCAGCAGCCTACTTCTGAACACCGGGGAGCTGTTTTTT. Translating it yields CASSLLLNTGELFF.

The chain combines TRBV7-9 with TRBJ1-4, with a possible D match to TRBD1 (5 bases). Per the germline V gene, CDR1 is SEHNR and CDR2 is FQNEAQ (reference sequence). Trimming shortened V by 4 bases and J by 0 bases, and 12 bases separated the two germline ends. This CDR3 is built from 16 residues. The CDR3 DNA reads as TGTGCCAGCAGCTGGACAAACTTCGCAACTAATGAAAAACTGTTTTTT. This gives the protein CASSWTNFATNEKLFF. The entire variable domain, with the rest obtained from reference TRBV7-9 and TRBJ1-4, is as follows: DTGVSQNPRHKITKRGQNVTFRCDPISEHNRLYWYRQTLGQGPEFLTYFQNEAQLEKSRLLSDRFSAERPKGSFSTLEIQRTEQGDSAMYLCASSWTNFATNEKLFFGSGTQLSVL.

This clonotype was seen only a few times. V and J are TRBV2 and TRBJ2-2, with D unresolved. From germline, CDR1 is SNHLY and CDR2 FYNNEI. V shed 3 bases and J shed 6 bases, with 11 bases lying between them. The CDR3 is made up of 14 amino acids. The CDR3 DNA reads TGTGCCAGCAGTGACTCACTTAGCCCCGGGGAGCTGTTTTTT. The encoded protein is CASSDSLSPGELFF.

This clonotype was seen a handful of times. The rearrangement uses TRBV28 and TRBJ1-2; TRBD1 aligns across 11 bases. This CDR3 spans 12 amino acids. The trim removed 10 bases at V and 4 bases at J, leaving 2 bases unmatched. Germline V gene data show CDR1 as MDHEN and CDR2 as SYDVKM. CDR3 DNA: TGTGCCATCGGACAGGGGGCCTATGGCTACACCTTC. Translating gives CAIGQGAYGYTF.

This chain joins TRBV3-1 and TRBJ2-2; no definite D call. The germline V and J ends were trimmed by 1 base and 5 bases, with 8 bases remaining between them. Germline assignment: CDR1 LGHDT and CDR2 YNNKEL (reference sequence). The CDR3 is 14 residues long. Here the CDR3 reads CASSQATVTGELFF. CDR3 DNA sequence: TGTGCCAGCAGCCAAGCCACGGTGACCGGGGAGCTGTTTTTT.

The table lists this clonotype with a few counts. The V call is TRBV6-2 or TRBV6-3, the J call TRBJ2-7, with 10 bases matching TRBD1. V shed 2 bases and J 2 bases; nucleotides not matched to a gene: 3. The CDR3 sequence is 15 residues long. The germline V gene has CDR1 MNHEY and CDR2 SVGEGT. CDR3 in DNA: TGTGCCAGCAGTTACGAGGACAGGGGGACCTACGAGCAGTACTTC. The encoded protein is CASSYEDRGTYEQYF.

This clonotype was seen a few times. The V gene is TRBV28, the J gene TRBJ1-1; no clear D. Germline V gene sequence: CDR1 MDHEN, CDR2 SYDVKM. Deletions cut 2 bases from V and 10 bases from J, with 14 bases between. The CDR3 sequence is 13 residues long. The chain's CDR3 is CASSLGVALGAFF. CDR3 DNA: TGTGCCAGCAGTTTAGGAGTCGCCCTTGGAGCTTTCTTT.